These 5 T cell receptor beta chains were sequenced from one sample in a study of blood T cell repertoires in COVID-19 (dated by TCRdb to 2019 to 2021). The library was made by the immunoSEQ multiplex PCR assay. TCRdb re-hosts the immuneACCESS table, in-frame sequences only. Its copies lack some clones; in the studies checked, an unresolved V gene accounts for under half of them, and the cause for the rest is not known. This sample comprises 150,000 to 190,000 clones, about 85% of them detected only once. The top ten clonotypes cover about 2.5% of the sample. The sequenced sample consisted of peripheral blood. The source of these receptors is an older woman with acute or convalescent COVID-19.

This sequence joins TRBV13 and TRBJ1-3, with D perhaps matching TRBD1 (6 bases). The CDR3 length is 16 residues. V lost 4 bases and J 0 bases, leaving 13 bases between the germline ends. Per the germline V gene, CDR1 is PRHDT and CDR2 is FYEKMQ (reference sequence). CDR3 amino acids: CASSSQGSFSGNTIYF. The CDR3 DNA reads as TGTGCCAGCAGCTCACAGGGTTCTTTCTCTGGAAACACCATATATTTT.

This chain links TRBV4-1 with TRBJ1-1, with D unclear. The CDR3 contains 15 residues. Trimming left V 1 base short and J 0 bases short, with 9 bases between. CDR1 is MGHRA and CDR2 is YSYEKL in the germline V gene. DNA for the CDR3: TGCGCCAGCAGCCAAGCGGTTAATCTGAACACTGAAGCTTTCTTT. This codes for CASSQAVNLNTEAFF.

The chain combines TRBV6-5 with TRBJ2-1; 10 bases agree with TRBD2. This CDR3 region has 15 residues. V dropped 6 bases and J dropped 7; count of bases not matched to a gene: 9. The germline V gene encodes CDR1 MNHEY and CDR2 SVGAGI. The CDR3 DNA follows: TGTGCCAGCAGCGCAAAGCGGGGGGGGGCGAATGAGCAGTTCTTC. Amino acid sequence: CASSAKRGGANEQFF.

The CDR3 loop reads CASSLASFYNEQFF. CDR3 DNA sequence: TGTGCCAGCAGCTTGGCGAGTTTCTACAATGAGCAGTTCTTC. This chain uses TRBV5-5 with TRBJ2-1; D is unclear. CDR3 size: 14 residues. Germline lookup yields CDR1 SGHKS and CDR2 YYEKEE (reference sequence). V was pared by 0 bases and J by 3 bases, with 7 bases between.

The V gene is TRBV19, the J gene TRBJ2-3; D gene unclear. Germline CDR1 reads LNHDA; CDR2 reads SQIVND (reference sequence). The CDR3 sequence is 11 residues long. Trimming removed 8 bases at V and 8 bases at J, with 11 bases between. CDR3 sequence reads: CASGDRGTQYF. As DNA, the CDR3 is TGTGCCAGTGGCGATAGAGGTACGCAGTATTTT.